Following are 30 T cell receptor beta chains from one sample sequenced in a study of OX40 agonist ivuxolimab in advanced cancers. Clones were read by immunoSEQ multiplex PCR, and TCRdb kept only the in-frame ones, dropping some. The table records under 70,000 clones, about 80% of them present only once. This specimen consisted of CD4+ or CD8+ T cells sorted from blood, obtained in a trial of the OX40 agonist ivuxolimab. The receptor source for this set is an adult with an advanced solid tumor such as melanoma, head and neck, liver or kidney cancer.

The rearrangement links TRBV2 to TRBJ1-2; D perhaps matches TRBD1 (5 bases). Germline V CDR1 and CDR2: SNHLY, FYNNEI. V shed 7 bases and J shed 8 bases, with 20 bases lying between them. CDR3 length equals 14 residues. For the CDR3, the DNA is TGTGCCAGCACTGACGTTGGGGCAGTTCGGGGCTACACCTTC. It is translated as CASTDVGAVRGYTF.

As to this clone: Its ends do not fully match the called genes, so a read error is possible. V is TRBV7-7 and J is TRBJ2-3; D might be TRBD1 (6 bases). CDR1 SSHAT and CDR2 FNYEAQ come from the germline V gene (reference sequence). CDR3 length: 18 residues. The CDR3 DNA follows: TGTGCTAGCAGCCTCAGACCCGGGACACGAGACAACACAGATACGCAGTATTTT. Translated: CASSLRPGTRDNTDTQYF.

This clone was found a few times. As DNA, the CDR3 is TGTGCCAGCAGCTCCGGGACCAACTACGAGCAGTACTTC. This gives the protein CASSSGTNYEQYF. The chain is built from TRBV5-6 and TRBJ2-7; the D gene could be TRBD1 or TRBD2 (5 bases each). Germline V CDR1 and CDR2: SGHDT, YYEEEE. V gave up 3 bases and J gave up 3 bases, with 10 bases separating them. The CDR3 length is 13 residues.

V usage is TRBV9 and J usage is TRBJ2-3, with D uncertain. CDR3 length: 17 amino acids. The germline V gene has CDR1 SGDLS and CDR2 YYNGEE. V lost 0 bases, J lost 2 bases, and 16 bases lay in between. In DNA form, the CDR3 reads TGTGCCAGCAGCGTAGGTTCCTCGGGTCGAAACACAGATACGCAGTATTTT. Amino acids: CASSVGSSGRNTDTQYF. The full variable domain, rest sourced from reference TRBV9 and TRBJ2-3, is DSGVTQTPKHLITATGQRVTLRCSPRSGDLSVYWYQQSLDQGLQFLIQYYNGEERAKGNILERFSAQQFPDLHSELNLSSLELGDSALYFCASSVGSSGRNTDTQYFGPGTRLTVL.

J is TRBJ1-1 and V is TRBV29-1, with D possibly matching TRBD1 (6 bases). CDR3 length: 12 residues. The germline V gene has CDR1 SQVTM and CDR2 ANQGSEA. The ends were cut back, 4 bases at V and 4 bases at J, with 10 bases in the middle. CDR3: CSVGGAGTEAFF. CDR3 nucleotide sequence: TGCAGCGTTGGGGGGGCTGGCACTGAAGCTTTCTTT.

The chain combines TRBV9 with TRBJ1-5, with D uncertain. Trimming stripped 0 bases from V and 10 bases from J, with 11 bases between. This CDR3 region has 13 residues. CDR1 is SGDLS and CDR2 is YYNGEE in the germline V gene. The CDR3 loop is CASSVGESRPQHF. The CDR3 nucleotides are TGTGCCAGCAGCGTAGGGGAGAGCCGTCCCCAGCATTTT.

The rearrangement links TRBV5-1 to TRBJ2-7; TRBD2 is a possible D gene (6 bases). This CDR3 has 15 amino acids. Germline loops: CDR1 SGHRS, CDR2 YFSETQ. The ends were cut back, 0 bases at V and 1 base at J, with 11 bases in the middle. The CDR3 region has the DNA TGCGCCAGCAGCTTGGTTGGGACTTCGTCCTACGAGCAGTACTTC. Protein sequence: CASSLVGTSSYEQYF.

This clone was detected once. The chain employs TRBV5-4 and TRBJ2-5, with a possible D match to TRBD1 (6 bases). The germline gives CDR1 SGHNT, CDR2 YYREEE (reference sequence). V dropped 3 bases and J dropped 5 bases, with 14 bases sitting between them. CDR3 length: 14 residues. The CDR3 loop reads CASSSGQRGETQYF. CDR3 DNA sequence: TGTGCCAGCAGCTCCGGACAGAGAGGGGAGACCCAGTACTTC.

J is TRBJ1-5 and V is TRBV7-8, with D possibly matching TRBD1 (5 bases). The CDR3 length is 18 residues. Germline loops: CDR1 SGHVS, CDR2 FQNEAQ. V was trimmed by 3 bases and J by 2 bases, leaving 20 bases between them. The CDR3 DNA follows: TGTGCCAGCAGCTTCGGGGGGGGACCGATTAAAGGCAATCAGCCCCAGCATTTT. Residues: CASSFGGGPIKGNQPQHF.

The chain couples TRBV7-3 to TRBJ2-7; 10 nucleotides align to TRBD1. V was pared by 5 bases and J by 4 bases, with 2 bases of the junction left unmatched. Germline values: CDR1 SGHTA, CDR2 FQGTGA. This CDR3 has 13 amino acids. CDR3 nucleotides: TGTGCCAGCAGCCCGGGACAGGGGTACGAGCAGTACTTC. As protein: CASSPGQGYEQYF.

J is TRBJ1-6 and V is TRBV5-4; D gene ambiguous. Trimming pared 5 bases from V and 10 bases from J, leaving 10 bases between. The CDR3 loop spans 12 amino acids. Germline loops: CDR1 SGHNT, CDR2 YYREEE (reference sequence). The CDR3 DNA sequence: TGTGCCAGCAGTACCACGGGCTCACCCCTCCACTTT. This codes for CASSTTGSPLHF.

The rearrangement links TRBV19 to TRBJ2-3; D is possibly TRBD1 (5 bases). The germline V gene has CDR1 LNHDA and CDR2 SQIVND (reference sequence). There are 13 residues in the CDR3. Trimming took 4 bases from V and 6 from J, leaving 11 bases between them. The DNA for the CDR3 is TGTGCCAGTAGTACCTTGAAGGGGGATACGCAGTATTTT. Translated, it gives CASSTLKGDTQYF.

This chain links TRBV5-1 with TRBJ1-4, with D possibly being TRBD1 (6 bases). The CDR3 extends over 16 amino acids. The germline gives CDR1 SGHRS, CDR2 YFSETQ. The V end lost 4 bases, the J end lost 5 bases, and 18 bases lay between the germline ends. DNA of the CDR3: TGCGCCAGCAGCGTCGACAGGCCGAATGTGAATGAAAAACTGTTTTTT. It is translated as CASSVDRPNVNEKLFF.

A note on this clone: A junction boundary mismatches the germline segment, possibly from a read error. The sample has other DNA sequences that encode this CDR3 too. The chain joins TRBV7-7 to TRBJ2-5, with a possible D match to TRBD1 (6 bases). Germline V gene lookup returns CDR1 SSHAT and CDR2 FNYEAQ (reference sequence). The CDR3 contains 13 residues. CDR3 sequence (DNA): TGTGCTAGCAGCTTGGACAGACAAGAGACCCAGTACTTC. It is translated as CASSLDRQETQYF. The full variable domain, its missing parts supplied by reference TRBV7-7 and TRBJ2-5, is GAGVSQSPRYKVTKRGQDVTLRCDPISSHATLYWYQQALGQGPEFLTYFNYEAQPDKSGLPSDRFSAERPEGSISTLTIQRTEQRDSAMYRCASSLDRQETQYFGPGTRLLVL.

This sequence joins TRBV7-3 and TRBJ2-3; 11 bases agree with TRBD2. The junction had 4 bases not matched to a gene; V was cut back by 5 bases and J by 0 bases. The CDR3 is made up of 16 amino acids. The V gene's germline CDR1 is SGHTA and CDR2 FQGTGA. CDR3 sequence: CASSPLAGGSTDTQYF. In DNA form, the CDR3 reads TGTGCCAGCAGCCCGTTAGCGGGGGGGAGCACAGATACGCAGTATTTT.

The genes are TRBV21-1 and TRBJ1-6. TRBV21-1 is a recognized pseudogene. The CDR3 spans 12 residues. For the CDR3, the DNA is TGTGCCGGACCGGGAGTTTCAATACCCCTCCACTTT. This translates into CAGPGVSIPLHF.

The gene calls are TRBV28 and TRBJ1-6; 11 nucleotides align to TRBD1. The CDR3 loop spans 16 amino acids. The J segment lost 7 bases and the V segment lost 4 bases, leaving 6 bases of the junction unmatched. In germline, CDR1 is MDHEN, CDR2 SYDVKM. The CDR3 nucleotides are TGTGCCAGCAGTTCTCTTGGGACAGGGGGGAATTCACCCCTCCACTTT. This codes for CASSSLGTGGNSPLHF. The full variable domain, its missing parts supplied by reference TRBV28 and TRBJ1-6, is DVKVTQSSRYLVKRTGEKVFLECVQDMDHENMFWYRQDPGLGLRLIYFSYDVKMKEKGDIPEGYSVSREKKERFSLILESASTNQTSMYLCASSSLGTGGNSPLHFGNGTRLTVT.

There are a few counts of this clone. The chain carries TRBV19 and TRBJ2-1, with a tentative D call TRBD1 (6 bases). This CDR3 has 17 amino acids. V lost 7 bases and J lost 0, with 19 bases in between. Germline-derived CDR1 and CDR2 are LNHDA and SQIVND (reference sequence). The CDR3 DNA is TGTGCCAGTACCGCCACCAGGACAGCAAACTCCTACAATGAGCAGTTCTTC. Residues: CASTATRTANSYNEQFF.

This sequence joins TRBV2 and TRBJ2-1; D may be TRBD2 (5 bases). The CDR3 loop spans 13 amino acids. The germline V gene encodes CDR1 SNHLY and CDR2 FYNNEI. V gave up 6 bases and J gave up 2 bases, with 8 bases separating them. The DNA of the CDR3 is TGTGCCAGCAGACAGACTACCTACAATGAGCAGTTCTTC. Protein: CASRQTTYNEQFF.

The V call is TRBV6-1, the J call TRBJ2-4, with D possibly TRBD1 on 5 matching bases. The germline V gene has CDR1 MNHNS and CDR2 SASEGT. This CDR3 has 14 residues. Trimming took off 1 base at V and 6 bases at J, with 10 bases between the two ends. The DNA for the CDR3 is TGTGCCAGCAGTGAAGTGGGGCAGGGAAACATTCAGTACTTC. It specifies CASSEVGQGNIQYF.

This clone was counted once. The chain carries TRBV5-4 and TRBJ1-3, with 9 bases fitting TRBD1. Germline trimming cut 4 bases from V and 7 bases from J; bases unmatched to any gene: 6. Germline V CDR1 and CDR2: SGHNT, YYREEE (reference sequence). This CDR3 spans 14 amino acids. The CDR3 DNA follows: TGTGCCAGCAGCATACAGGGGGCGCCGAACACCATATATTTT. Encoded protein: CASSIQGAPNTIYF.

The V gene is TRBV19, the J gene TRBJ2-3, with 9 positions matching TRBD2. The CDR3 spans 14 residues. Germline CDR1 and CDR2: LNHDA and SQIVND (reference sequence). With 7 bases clipped from V and 5 bases from J, the junction kept 7 bases outside the gene matches. The CDR3 nucleotides are TGTGCCAGTACTTTAGCGGGGGTGGGAGATACGCAGTATTTT. It encodes CASTLAGVGDTQYF.

The J gene is TRBJ2-3, the V gene TRBV5-1, with D possibly matching TRBD1 (5 bases). Germline V CDR1 and CDR2: SGHRS, YFSETQ. The V end was cut by 0 bases, the J end by 3 bases, with 17 bases between. The CDR3 has 17 residues. CDR3 sequence: CASSLAAHTPGTDTQYF. The CDR3 bases are TGCGCCAGCAGCTTGGCCGCGCACACCCCAGGGACAGATACGCAGTATTTT.

As concerns this clone: This sample also contains other DNA sequences that code for the same CDR3. The V call is TRBV6-1, the J call TRBJ1-1; D call uncertain. Trimming left V 5 bases short and J 4 bases short, with 5 bases between. The CDR3 loop spans 11 amino acids. Germline CDR1 reads MNHNS; CDR2 reads SASEGT. This chain's CDR3 is CASSLGTEAFF. Written as DNA, the CDR3 is TGTGCCAGCAGTCTTGGCACTGAAGCTTTCTTT.

This chain connects TRBV9 to TRBJ2-2; a possible D gene is TRBD1 (6 bases). The CDR3 is 16 residues long. V was cut by 4 bases and J by 6 bases, with 19 bases left in between. Germline V gives CDR1 SGDLS, CDR2 YYNGEE. The CDR3 region is CASSPVAQGAAGELFF. The CDR3 DNA follows: TGTGCCAGCAGCCCCGTGGCACAGGGCGCTGCCGGGGAGCTGTTTTTT.

This chain uses TRBV25-1 with TRBJ2-2; tentative D call: TRBD1 (5 bases). Germline V gene lookup returns CDR1 MGHDK and CDR2 SYGVNS. V was clipped by 6 bases and J by 4 bases, with 9 bases between them. The CDR3 loop spans 13 amino acids. The CDR3 spells CASRGVATGELFF. The CDR3 coding sequence is TGTGCCAGCAGAGGGGTGGCCACCGGGGAGCTGTTTTTT.

This chain joins TRBV18 and TRBJ1-4; tentatively, D is TRBD1 (6 bases). The germline V gene has CDR1 KGHSH and CDR2 LQKENI. Trimming took 3 bases from V and 8 from J, leaving 13 bases between them. This CDR3 is built from 14 residues. The CDR3 DNA follows: TGTGCCAGCTCACCCGGACAGCTCGGGGAAAAACTGTTTTTT. This encodes CASSPGQLGEKLFF. Complete variable domain (other parts from reference TRBV18 and TRBJ1-4): NAGVMQNPRHLVRRRGQEARLRCSPMKGHSHVYWYRQLPEEGLKFMVYLQKENIIDESGMPKERFSAEFPKEGPSILRIQQVVRGDSAAYFCASSPGQLGEKLFFGSGTQLSVL.

V gene TRBV5-1 combines with J gene TRBJ2-3, with TRBD2 matching over 9 bases. Trimming at V came to 3 bases and at J to 7 bases, leaving 9 bases not matched to a gene. Germline V gene lookup returns CDR1 SGHRS and CDR2 YFSETQ. CDR3 size: 15 residues. The CDR3 loop reads CASSSEAGGTNTQYF. CDR3 bases: TGCGCCAGCAGCTCGGAGGCGGGGGGGACGAATACGCAGTATTTT.

The chain carries TRBV11-1 and TRBJ2-2, with no clear D. V was pared by 2 bases and J by 4 bases, with 2 bases between. The CDR3 runs 12 residues. Looked up from germline, CDR1 is SGHAT and CDR2 is FQDESV (reference sequence). In nucleotides, the CDR3 is TGTGCCAGCAGCTTATCCACCGGGGAGCTGTTTTTT. Its protein is CASSLSTGELFF.

The chain has TRBV11-2 and TRBJ2-5, with 9 positions matching TRBD2. CDR1 is SGHAT and CDR2 is FQNNGV in the germline V gene. The CDR3 has 15 amino acids. Unmatched junction bases numbered 4, after V lost 3 bases and J lost 2 bases. The DNA for the CDR3 is TGTGCCAGCAGCTTCGGACTAGCGTATCAAGAGACCCAGTACTTC. Its protein product is CASSFGLAYQETQYF. The full variable domain, rest sourced from reference TRBV11-2 and TRBJ2-5, is EAGVAQSPRYKIIEKRQSVAFWCNPISGHATLYWYQQILGQGPKLLIQFQNNGVVDDSQLPKDRFSAERLKGVDSTLKIQPAKLEDSAVYLCASSFGLAYQETQYFGPGTRLLVL.